This is a list of T cell receptor beta chains from one sample in a study of blood T cell repertoires in COVID-19. The repertoire was sequenced with immunoSEQ multiplex PCR; TCRdb's copy has only in-frame clones and lacks some. The sample contains fewer than 400,000 clones, around 84% of which appear only once. The sequencing input was peripheral blood. All receptors come from a human donor in a cohort sampled during active COVID-19. Each CDR3 is given with its conserved first and last residue. The D gene is left open where the match is weak. Size is omitted from some rows. Given values are once, few, many or a class for expanded clones.

TRBV7-3,.,TRBD2,TRBJ2-3,TGTGCCAGCAGCCCTAGGACTAGCCCAGATACGCAGTATTTT,CASSPRTSPDTQYF
TRBV19,.,TRBD1,TRBJ2-7,TGTGCCAGCGCAGATACAGGGGGCTCCTACGAGCAGTACTTC,CASADTGGSYEQYF
TRBV5-6,once,.,TRBJ1-2,TGTGCCAGCAGCTTGGGGCTTGGCTACACCTTC,CASSLGLGYTF
TRBV6-1,.,TRBD1,TRBJ2-2,TGTGCCAGCAGTGGCCCGGGACAGGGGGGCACCGGGGAGCTGTTTTTT,CASSGPGQGGTGELFF
TRBV10-3,.,TRBD2,TRBJ2-1,TGTGCCATGGGGACTAGCGGGAGGAATGAGCAGTTCTTC,CAMGTSGRNEQFF
TRBV6-1,.,.,TRBJ1-4,TGTGCCAGCAGTGAAGTCAGGGTAGAAGAAAAACTGTTTTTT,CASSEVRVEEKLFF
TRBV5-4,.,TRBD2,TRBJ2-1,TGTGCCAGCAGCAGGACTAGCCTGAGCTCCTACAATGAGCAGTTCTTC,CASSRTSLSSYNEQFF
TRBV9,.,.,TRBJ2-7,TGTGCCAGCAGCACCACTGTTGATTACAGCTACGAGCAGTACTTC,CASSTTVDYSYEQYF
TRBV28,.,TRBD1,TRBJ1-3,TGTGCCAGCAGTCTGGAGGGACAGGGCAGAAACACCATATATTTT,CASSLEGQGRNTIYF
TRBV3-1/TRBV3-2,.,.,TRBJ2-2,TGTGCCAGCAGCGTTGCGTTGGGGGAGCTGTTTTTT,CASSVALGELFF
TRBV19,.,.,TRBJ1-5,TGTGCCAGTACCCTCGGGGGGAGCAATCAGCCCCAGCATTTT,CASTLGGSNQPQHF
TRBV29-1,many,.,TRBJ1-2,TGCAGCGTCGCCCTCGGTTATGGCTACACCTTC,CSVALGYGYTF
TRBV6-1,.,TRBD1,TRBJ2-7,TGTGCCAGCAGTGTCATGGCTGGGGGACAGAGCTCCTACGAGCAGTACTTC,CASSVMAGGQSSYEQYF
TRBV9,once,TRBD1,TRBJ1-2,TGTGCCAGCAGCGTGACCGGGACAGGGATGGGCTACACCTTC,CASSVTGTGMGYTF
TRBV6-1,once,.,TRBJ2-1,TGTGCCAGCAGTGAAGGGGGGCTAGGGAATGAGCAGTTCTTC,CASSEGGLGNEQFF
TRBV2,.,TRBD1,TRBJ2-7,TGTGCCAGCAGGGGACAGGGGGCATACGAGCAGTACTTC,CASRGQGAYEQYF
TRBV9,.,.,TRBJ1-3,TGTGCCAGCAGCTACGAGGGGGTCACTGGAAACACCATATATTTT,CASSYEGVTGNTIYF
TRBV2,few,.,TRBJ2-2,TGTGCCAGCAGTCAACAGGGATGGAACACCGGGGAGCTGTTTTTT,CASSQQGWNTGELFF
TRBV6-5,.,.,TRBJ2-3,TGTGCCAGCAGTTACTCGGCCAGCACAGATACGCAGTATTTT,CASSYSASTDTQYF
TRBV6-6,few,TRBD2,TRBJ2-1,TGTGCCAGCAACCCGAGGAGCGGGACCTACAATGAGCAGTTCTTC,CASNPRSGTYNEQFF
TRBV25-1,.,.,TRBJ2-7,TGTGCCAGCAGTGAATCGGCAAGGGGCTACGAGCAGTACTTC,CASSESARGYEQYF
TRBV30,.,TRBD1,TRBJ2-7,TGTGCCTGGAGAGGGACAGGACTTGGCTACGAGCAGTACTTC,CAWRGTGLGYEQYF
TRBV6-2/TRBV6-3,.,.,TRBJ2-7,TGTGCCAGCAGTTACTCAGAGGGCAGGGGCGAGCAGTACTTC,CASSYSEGRGEQYF
TRBV5-1,.,.,TRBJ1-1,TGCGCCAGCAGCTTGGCAACGGGGAACACTGAAGCTTTCTTT,CASSLATGNTEAFF
TRBV5-1,.,TRBD1,TRBJ1-2,TGCGCCAGCAGCTCGGGGGACAGGGCTTATTCCTATGGCTACACCTTC,CASSSGDRAYSYGYTF